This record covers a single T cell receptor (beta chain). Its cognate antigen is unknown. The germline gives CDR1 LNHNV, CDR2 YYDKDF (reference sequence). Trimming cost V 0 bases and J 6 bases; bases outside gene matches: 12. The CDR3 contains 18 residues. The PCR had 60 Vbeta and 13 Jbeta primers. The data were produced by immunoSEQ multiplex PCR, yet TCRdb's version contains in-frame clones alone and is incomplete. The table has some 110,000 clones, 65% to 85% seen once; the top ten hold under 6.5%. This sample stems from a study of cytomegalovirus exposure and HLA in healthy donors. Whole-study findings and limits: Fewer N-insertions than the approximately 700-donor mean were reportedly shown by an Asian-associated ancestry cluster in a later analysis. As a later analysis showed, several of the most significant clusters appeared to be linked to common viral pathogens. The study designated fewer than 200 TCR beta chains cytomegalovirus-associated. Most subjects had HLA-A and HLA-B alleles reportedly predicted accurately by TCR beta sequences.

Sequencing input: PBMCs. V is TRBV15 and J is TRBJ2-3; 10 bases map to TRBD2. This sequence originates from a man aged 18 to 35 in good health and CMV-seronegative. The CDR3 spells CATSREPISSGRGDTQYF. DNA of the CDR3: TGTGCCACCAGCAGAGAGCCGATATCTAGCGGGAGAGGGGATACGCAGTATTTT.